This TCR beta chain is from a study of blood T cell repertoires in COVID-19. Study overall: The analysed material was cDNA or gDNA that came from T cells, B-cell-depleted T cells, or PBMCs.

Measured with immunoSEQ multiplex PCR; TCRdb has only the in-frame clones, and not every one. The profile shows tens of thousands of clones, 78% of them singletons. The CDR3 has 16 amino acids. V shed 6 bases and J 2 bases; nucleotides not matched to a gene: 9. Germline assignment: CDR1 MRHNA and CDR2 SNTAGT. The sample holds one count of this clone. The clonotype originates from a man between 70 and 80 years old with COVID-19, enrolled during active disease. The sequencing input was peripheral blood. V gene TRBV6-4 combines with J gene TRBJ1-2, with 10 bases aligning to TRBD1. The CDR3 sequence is CASSPRQGAHNYGYTF. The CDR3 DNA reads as TGTGCCAGCAGCCCGAGACAGGGGGCGCACAACTATGGCTACACCTTC.